This TCR beta chain appears in the sequencing data of a study of lymphopenia after photon versus proton radiotherapy (dated by TCRdb to between 2017 and 2020). Some background on the complete study: In patients with gastrointestinal tumors who developed high-grade lymphopenia, the study compared the immunological effects of photon radiation therapy with those of proton radiation therapy. A cohort of roughly 18 patients with gastrointestinal tumors who received either photon or proton therapy and subsequently developed lymphopenia was included. The goal of the study was to describe how the two radiation modalities differ in their effects on the immune system.

Receptors were amplified or captured by the immunoSEQ multiplex PCR assay. Alongside multiparametric flow cytometry, deep sequencing of rearranged TCR beta loci was used to profile the T cell repertoires. TCRdb mirrors the immuneACCESS table, restricted to in-frame sequences. Some clones are absent from its copies; in checked studies, under half trace to an unresolved V gene, and the reason for the others is unknown. The sample table lists around 70,000 clones, about 90% of them with a count of one. Together, the top ten hold over 2% of the sample. Points the paper makes about the study in general: The survival association was examined only in patients who died, and the authors described better survival with proton therapy as a possibility, not as a demonstrated result. Across the cohort, a larger post-nadir drop in TCR diversity was inversely correlated with overall survival time among patients who died. During treatment, patients who received proton therapy stayed relatively stable, whereas patients who received photon therapy lost naive T cells and TCR diversity and gained effector/memory populations. After the lymphocyte count nadir, oligoclonal expansion, especially of CD8+ Temra cells, was observed in photon-treated repertoires, and the drop in diversity was driven by this expansion.

To note about this clone: Its specific antigen is unknown. One base away there is no much larger clone; base qualities are not given.

The source is a woman aged 40 to 49 with cholangiocarcinoma. The starting material was peripheral blood, obtained from a patient treated with photon-based radiotherapy.

The CDR3 region has the sequence CASSLFGGFSTEAFF. In nucleotide form, the sequence is TGTGCCAGCAGCTTATTCGGAGGGTTTAGCACTGAAGCTTTCTTT. The V gene is TRBV7-2 and the J gene is TRBJ1-1; there is no confident call for the D gene. The CDR3 starts with the cysteine, ends with the phenylalanine, and has 15 residues. CDR3 DNA is the only sequence kept; it has 45 bases, read in frame from the first base. At the junction V is shortened by 2 bases and J by 4 bases, with 14 bases in between. Based on the germline V gene, the CDR1 and CDR2 sequences are SGHTA and FQGNSA.